The clone carrying this TCR beta chain was observed a handful of times. V was cut by 5 bases and J by 0 bases, with 18 bases left in between. Germline V gene sequence: CDR1 MNHEY, CDR2 SMNVEV (reference sequence). This CDR3 is built from 17 residues. The data derive from a study of T cell repertoires in cytomegalovirus infection. The overall study: Both CMV infection and a matching HLA type were indicated by public TCR beta signatures.

MiXCR was run by TCRdb on the reads, yielding one entry per CDR3 protein. The table lists roughly 720,000 distinct CDR3 sequences, approximately 34% of them singletons. This sequence originates from a human donor in good health (CMV status not recorded). Some clones in this sample may be carry-over from other donors' samples. The chain joins TRBV27 to TRBJ2-3, with D perhaps TRBD1 (6 bases). The sample comprised PBMCs. CDR3 coding DNA: TGTGCCAGCAGTCACCGACAGGCGTTTCCTAGCACAGATACGCAGTATTTT. The encoded protein is CASSHRQAFPSTDTQYF.